The 12 T cell receptor beta chains presented below share a single source sample, sequenced in a study of OX40 agonist ivuxolimab in advanced cancers. TCRdb keeps only in-frame clones here, not all; method: immunoSEQ multiplex PCR. In the table there are 65,000 to 90,000 clones, roughly 88% of which are singletons. The specimen was CD4+ or CD8+ T cells sorted from blood, collected in a trial of the OX40 agonist ivuxolimab. The receptors derive from an adult with an advanced solid tumor such as melanoma, head and neck, liver or kidney cancer.

V is TRBV7-2 and J is TRBJ2-7; maybe TRBD2 (6 bases). Trimming shortened V by 1 base and J by 1 base, and 11 bases separated the two germline ends. The CDR3 covers 15 residues. Germline V gives CDR1 SGHTA, CDR2 FQGNSA. CDR3 protein: CASSLVVLASYEQYF. The DNA for the CDR3 is TGTGCCAGCAGCTTAGTTGTCCTAGCGTCCTACGAGCAGTACTTC.

The rearrangement uses TRBV2 and TRBJ1-2; 11 bases line up with TRBD1. Losses at the gene ends were 8 bases for V and 2 bases for J; bases not matched to a gene: 7. Germline CDR1 reads SNHLY; CDR2 reads FYNNEI. The CDR3 is made up of 15 amino acids. As DNA, the CDR3 is TGTGCCAGCTCATCCGGACAGGGGGCGAACTATGGCTACACCTTC. This sequence encodes CASSSGQGANYGYTF.

This rearrangement joins TRBV7-2 to TRBJ1-1, with D possibly matching TRBD1 (5 bases). The V gene lost 0 bases and the J gene lost 4 bases, with 12 bases spanning the gap. CDR1 SGHTA and CDR2 FQGNSA come from the germline V gene. CDR3 length: 15 amino acids. CDR3: CASSLAQGQTTEAFF. In DNA form, the CDR3 reads TGTGCCAGCAGCTTAGCGCAGGGTCAAACCACTGAAGCTTTCTTT.

The chain is built from TRBV5-1 and TRBJ2-5; 8 bases match TRBD1. Trimming removed 1 base from V and 5 bases from J; junction bases left unmatched: 10. In germline, CDR1 is SGHRS, CDR2 YFSETQ. CDR3 length: 16 amino acids. DNA of the CDR3: TGCGCCAGCAGCTTGACCCCGGACAGGGCAATGGAGACCCAGTACTTC. Translated, it gives CASSLTPDRAMETQYF.

The J gene is TRBJ2-4, the V gene TRBV29-1; D possibly corresponds to TRBD1 (6 bases). Trimming took off 6 bases at V and 3 bases at J, with 9 bases between the two ends. From germline, CDR1 is SQVTM and CDR2 ANQGSEA. The CDR3 has 12 amino acids. The CDR3 spells CSVKDSKNIQYF. The DNA for the CDR3 is TGCAGCGTAAAGGACAGCAAAAACATTCAGTACTTC.

In this sample, this clone turned up a few times. The rearrangement links TRBV19 to TRBJ1-5; D is uncertain. This CDR3 region has 12 residues. The V end was cut by 7 bases, the J end by 3 bases, with 7 bases between. Per germline, CDR1 LNHDA and CDR2 SQIVND (reference sequence). The CDR3 nucleotides read TGTGCCAGTAAGGAGAACAATCAGCCCCAGCATTTT. Translation gives CASKENNQPQHF.

This chain links TRBV28 with TRBJ2-7; D tentatively reads TRBD1 or TRBD2 (5 bases each). The V and J ends lost 8 bases and 8 bases respectively, with 19 bases between them. Per germline, CDR1 MDHEN and CDR2 SYDVKM. This CDR3 comprises 13 residues. This CDR3 reads CASRSSPPGQQYF. Written as DNA, the CDR3 is TGTGCCAGCCGTTCCTCCCCCCCGGGACAGCAGTACTTC.

V and J are TRBV5-1 and TRBJ2-6, with 10 bases identical to TRBD1. Germline lookup yields CDR1 SGHRS and CDR2 YFSETQ. CDR3 size: 17 residues. Trimming removed 0 bases from V and 4 bases from J; junction bases left unmatched: 4. The CDR3 protein is CASSLVTGGAGANVLTF. CDR3 coding DNA: TGCGCCAGCAGCTTGGTGACAGGGGGCGCCGGGGCCAACGTCCTGACTTTC. The full variable domain, with the rest looked up from reference TRBV5-1 and TRBJ2-6, is KAGVTQTPRYLIKTRGQQVTLSCSPISGHRSVSWYQQTPGQGLQFLFEYFSETQRNKGNFPGRFSGRQFSNSRSEMNVSTLELGDSALYLCASSLVTGGAGANVLTFGAGSRLTVL.

The chain couples TRBV28 to TRBJ2-5, with D tentatively TRBD2 (6 bases). Germline CDR1 MDHEN, CDR2 SYDVKM. V shed 5 bases and J shed 2 bases, with 18 bases lying between them. This CDR3 contains 16 residues. This CDR3 reads CASSPLVVEGQETQYF. The CDR3 DNA reads TGTGCCAGCAGTCCGCTTGTGGTGGAGGGACAAGAGACCCAGTACTTC.

V and J are TRBV11-2 and TRBJ1-2; D remains unclear. The germline V gene encodes CDR1 SGHAT and CDR2 FQNNGV. This CDR3 spans 12 amino acids. V was shortened by 5 bases and J by 8 bases, with 12 bases between the two germline ends. The CDR3 region has the DNA TGTGCCAGCAGCGCTTCTGGATCCGGCTACACCTTC. This sequence encodes CASSASGSGYTF.

The chain couples TRBV7-3 to TRBJ2-3; D uncertain. Trimming removed 2 bases at V and 1 base at J, with 4 bases between. Per the germline V gene, CDR1 is SGHTA and CDR2 is FQGTGA. The CDR3 runs to 13 residues. The CDR3 DNA reads TGTGCCAGCAGCTTACTGCGCACAGATACGCAGTATTTT. Amino acid sequence: CASSLLRTDTQYF.

The V and J genes are TRBV6-5 and TRBJ1-2; tentative D call: TRBD1 (5 bases). Trimming pared 4 bases from V and 10 bases from J, leaving 19 bases between. The CDR3 covers 14 residues. The germline CDR1 and CDR2 sequences are MNHEY and SVGAGI. CDR3 amino acids: CASSLFRERGHYTF. CDR3 nucleotides: TGTGCCAGCAGTTTATTTCGGGAAAGAGGACACTACACCTTC.